A selection of T cell receptor beta chains follows, all from one sample in a study of shared clonotypes between healthy human individuals. Measured with immunoSEQ multiplex PCR; TCRdb has only the in-frame clones, and not every one. In the table there are 75,000 to 100,000 clones, less than 50% of which are singletons. Sample: PBMCs. These receptors were taken from a woman aged 35 to 49 in good health. Some clones in this sample may be carry-over from other donors' samples. The CDR3 runs from the conserved cysteine through the conserved F or W. A D gene is named only where the DNA matches it firmly. Only part of the rows carry a size: once, few, many, or a class if the clone is expanded.

clone_size: .
j_call: TRBJ1-2
d_call: .
v_call: TRBV4-2
cdr3_nt: TGTGCCAGCAGCCAGGGACTCCTCTATGGCTACACCTTC
cdr3_aa: CASSQGLLYGYTF

clone_size: .
j_call: TRBJ2-6
d_call: .
v_call: TRBV29-1
cdr3_nt: TGCAGCGTTGAAGGGGCTGGGGCCAACGTCCTGACTTTC
cdr3_aa: CSVEGAGANVLTF

clone_size: .
j_call: TRBJ2-5
d_call: .
v_call: TRBV18
cdr3_nt: TGTGCCAGCTCACCAGGGCCCAACCCTTCAGCCCAGTACTTC
cdr3_aa: CASSPGPNPSAQYF

clone_size: many
j_call: TRBJ1-3
d_call: .
v_call: TRBV7-8
cdr3_nt: TGTGCCAGCAGACCTGGGGTCCTGAGCTCTGGAAACACCATATATTTT
cdr3_aa: CASRPGVLSSGNTIYF

clone_size: once
j_call: TRBJ2-1
d_call: TRBD2
v_call: TRBV7-3
cdr3_nt: TGTGCCAGCAGCCTCCCGGGGCTAGCGGGAGTCCGAAATGAGCAGTTCTTC
cdr3_aa: CASSLPGLAGVRNEQFF

clone_size: .
j_call: TRBJ1-3
d_call: TRBD1
v_call: TRBV6-1
cdr3_nt: TGTGCCAGCAGCCCCGGGACAGTTGGAAACACCATATATTTT
cdr3_aa: CASSPGTVGNTIYF

clone_size: many
j_call: TRBJ2-7
d_call: .
v_call: TRBV29-1
cdr3_nt: TGCAGCGTTGGTGAGTCCACCTGGCACGAGCAGTACTTC
cdr3_aa: CSVGESTWHEQYF

clone_size: many
j_call: TRBJ2-3
d_call: .
v_call: TRBV5-1
cdr3_nt: TGCGCCAGCAGCGTTACAAACCCCTTCCCCACAGATACGCAGTATTTT
cdr3_aa: CASSVTNPFPTDTQYF

clone_size: many
j_call: TRBJ2-7
d_call: TRBD1
v_call: TRBV11-2
cdr3_nt: TGTGCCAGCAGCTTAGGCCCTACCAGGGGGAAGGGCGAGCAGTACTTC
cdr3_aa: CASSLGPTRGKGEQYF

clone_size: .
j_call: TRBJ2-1
d_call: .
v_call: TRBV15
cdr3_nt: TGTGCCACCAGCAGACGAACGTTTGGCGGTCGCGGCAATGAGCAGTTCTTC
cdr3_aa: CATSRRTFGGRGNEQFF

clone_size: .
j_call: TRBJ2-7
d_call: TRBD1
v_call: TRBV13
cdr3_nt: TGTGCCAGCAGCGGGGACAGGGGGCCGTACGAGCAGTACTTC
cdr3_aa: CASSGDRGPYEQYF

clone_size: .
j_call: TRBJ2-1
d_call: TRBD2
v_call: TRBV29-1
cdr3_nt: TGCAGCGTTGGCGCGGGGCGGGAGGGTGAGCAGTTCTTC
cdr3_aa: CSVGAGREGEQFF

clone_size: many
j_call: TRBJ2-5
d_call: .
v_call: TRBV29-1
cdr3_nt: TGCAGCTTGTTGACAAGCCAGACCCAGTACTTC
cdr3_aa: CSLLTSQTQYF

clone_size: .
j_call: TRBJ1-3
d_call: .
v_call: TRBV18
cdr3_nt: TGTGCCAGCTCACCACGGGACGGAACTGGAAACACCATATATTTT
cdr3_aa: CASSPRDGTGNTIYF

clone_size: few
j_call: TRBJ2-7
d_call: .
v_call: TRBV27
cdr3_nt: TGTGCCAGCAGTTTACGCGGAAACAGCTACGAGCAGTACTTC
cdr3_aa: CASSLRGNSYEQYF

clone_size: many
j_call: TRBJ1-4
d_call: TRBD1
v_call: TRBV6-5
cdr3_nt: TGTGCCAGCAGTTCGGACAGGGGGATGGAAAAACTGTTTTTT
cdr3_aa: CASSSDRGMEKLFF

clone_size: .
j_call: TRBJ2-1
d_call: TRBD2
v_call: TRBV7-2
cdr3_nt: TGTGCCAGCAGCTTAGGTCTAGCGGGTCTCAATGAGCAGTTCTTC
cdr3_aa: CASSLGLAGLNEQFF

clone_size: once
j_call: TRBJ1-6
d_call: .
v_call: TRBV4-2
cdr3_nt: TGTGCCAGCAGCCAAGACAGGGCAAATTCACCCCTCCACTTT
cdr3_aa: CASSQDRANSPLHF

clone_size: .
j_call: TRBJ2-5
d_call: TRBD2
v_call: TRBV15
cdr3_nt: TGTGCCACCAGCCGGGGGGACGAAGAGATCCAGTACTTC
cdr3_aa: CATSRGDEEIQYF

clone_size: .
j_call: TRBJ2-7
d_call: .
v_call: TRBV27
cdr3_nt: TGTGCCAGCAGTCCACCCTCCTCAACAGGCCTCTCCTACGAGCAGTACTTC
cdr3_aa: CASSPPSSTGLSYEQYF

clone_size: .
j_call: TRBJ1-1
d_call: .
v_call: TRBV2
cdr3_nt: TGTGCCAGCTGCGGACATCCGAACACTGAAGCTTTCTTT
cdr3_aa: CASCGHPNTEAFF

clone_size: few
j_call: TRBJ1-2
d_call: TRBD1
v_call: TRBV30
cdr3_nt: TGTGCCAGCCCGACCGGGACAGGGACCCTGAGCTATGGCTACACCTTC
cdr3_aa: CASPTGTGTLSYGYTF

clone_size: few
j_call: TRBJ2-1
d_call: .
v_call: TRBV7-9
cdr3_nt: TGTGCCAGCAGCTTAGCGCTCGGGGAGGTTGAGCAGTTCTTC
cdr3_aa: CASSLALGEVEQFF

clone_size: .
j_call: TRBJ2-7
d_call: TRBD1
v_call: TRBV10-3
cdr3_nt: TGTGCCACCCTGGGGACAGGCAACTACGAGCAGTACTTC
cdr3_aa: CATLGTGNYEQYF

clone_size: .
j_call: TRBJ2-7
d_call: TRBD2
v_call: TRBV9
cdr3_nt: TGTGCCAGCAGCTCCAGCGGAGCGGGGTCCTCCTACGAGCAGTACTTC
cdr3_aa: CASSSSGAGSSYEQYF

clone_size: .
j_call: TRBJ2-2
d_call: TRBD1
v_call: TRBV5-4
cdr3_nt: TGTGCCAGCAGCCGCACAGGGGCCGGTGGGGAGCTGTTTTTT
cdr3_aa: CASSRTGAGGELFF

clone_size: .
j_call: TRBJ2-7
d_call: .
v_call: TRBV30
cdr3_nt: TGTGCCTGGAGGTCCGACAGAAAGTTTGGCTACGAGCAGTACTTC
cdr3_aa: CAWRSDRKFGYEQYF

clone_size: .
j_call: TRBJ2-1
d_call: TRBD2
v_call: TRBV7-9
cdr3_nt: TGTGCCAGCAGCTTTCGTACTAGCGGGCACAATGAGCAGTTCTTC
cdr3_aa: CASSFRTSGHNEQFF

clone_size: few
j_call: TRBJ2-5
d_call: .
v_call: TRBV20-1
cdr3_nt: TGCAGTCCTAGGGACCAAGAGACCCAGTACTTC
cdr3_aa: CSPRDQETQYF

clone_size: .
j_call: TRBJ2-1
d_call: TRBD1
v_call: TRBV7-9
cdr3_nt: TGTGCCAGCAGCTTATCTGGACAGGGAGTCAATGAGCAGTTCTTC
cdr3_aa: CASSLSGQGVNEQFF

clone_size: few
j_call: TRBJ2-7
d_call: .
v_call: TRBV27
cdr3_nt: TGTGCCAGCAGTTTAGCGCAGGGGACATACGAGCAGTACTTC
cdr3_aa: CASSLAQGTYEQYF

clone_size: many
j_call: TRBJ2-6
d_call: .
v_call: TRBV25-1
cdr3_nt: TGTGCCAGCAGTGACGTTAACTCTGGGGCCAACGTCCTGACTTTC
cdr3_aa: CASSDVNSGANVLTF

clone_size: .
j_call: TRBJ1-2
d_call: .
v_call: TRBV2
cdr3_nt: TGTGCCAGCAGTGAAGAAGGAGGAATTTATAACTATGGCTACACCTTC
cdr3_aa: CASSEEGGIYNYGYTF

clone_size: many
j_call: TRBJ2-7
d_call: TRBD2
v_call: TRBV18
cdr3_nt: TGTGCCAGCTCACCTGACCTGGGACTAGCGGAGAATCCCTACGAGCAGTACTTC
cdr3_aa: CASSPDLGLAENPYEQYF

clone_size: .
j_call: TRBJ1-3
d_call: TRBD1
v_call: TRBV28
cdr3_nt: TGTGCCAGCAGTAGCATAGGACAGGGTTTATTTGGAAACACCATATATTTT
cdr3_aa: CASSSIGQGLFGNTIYF

clone_size: many
j_call: TRBJ1-1
d_call: TRBD1
v_call: TRBV30
cdr3_nt: TGTGCCTGGAGTAACAACAGGGACAGTGAAGCTTTCTTT
cdr3_aa: CAWSNNRDSEAFF

clone_size: .
j_call: TRBJ2-3
d_call: TRBD2
v_call: TRBV6-6
cdr3_nt: TGTGCCAGCAGGCTAGCGGGAGACGCAGATACGCAGTATTTT
cdr3_aa: CASRLAGDADTQYF

clone_size: few
j_call: TRBJ2-1
d_call: TRBD2
v_call: TRBV11-3
cdr3_nt: TGTGCCAGCAGCGAGGGACTAGCGGATTACAATGAGCAGTTCTTC
cdr3_aa: CASSEGLADYNEQFF

clone_size: few
j_call: TRBJ2-7
d_call: TRBD1
v_call: TRBV9
cdr3_nt: TGTGCCAGCAGCGTAGGGACAGGGGTCAGCTACGAGCAGTACTTC
cdr3_aa: CASSVGTGVSYEQYF

clone_size: many
j_call: TRBJ1-2
d_call: TRBD1
v_call: TRBV7-8
cdr3_nt: TGTGCCAGCTCCTGGGACAGGGTAAACTATGGCTACACCTTC
cdr3_aa: CASSWDRVNYGYTF

clone_size: .
j_call: TRBJ1-1
d_call: TRBD1
v_call: TRBV29-1
cdr3_nt: TGCAGCGTTGGTTACAGGGGAAACACTGAAGCTTTCTTT
cdr3_aa: CSVGYRGNTEAFF

clone_size: many
j_call: TRBJ2-7
d_call: TRBD1
v_call: TRBV6-1
cdr3_nt: TGTGCCAGCAGTGAACAGACAGGGGAGGCCTACGAGCAGTACTTC
cdr3_aa: CASSEQTGEAYEQYF

clone_size: .
j_call: TRBJ1-4
d_call: .
v_call: TRBV20-1
cdr3_nt: TGCAGTGCCACAGGGAATGAAAAACTGTTTTTT
cdr3_aa: CSATGNEKLFF

clone_size: .
j_call: TRBJ2-7
d_call: .
v_call: TRBV28
cdr3_nt: TGTGCCAGCAGAGGGGGAGACGAGCAGTACTTC
cdr3_aa: CASRGGDEQYF

clone_size: .
j_call: TRBJ2-7
d_call: TRBD2
v_call: TRBV6-5
cdr3_nt: TGTGCCAGCAGGGGAGCAGCGGGAGGGATCTACGAGCAGTACTTC
cdr3_aa: CASRGAAGGIYEQYF

clone_size: .
j_call: TRBJ2-1
d_call: TRBD2
v_call: TRBV7-2
cdr3_nt: TGTGCCAGCAGCCAAGGTAGCGGGAGTGACAATGAGCAGTTCTTC
cdr3_aa: CASSQGSGSDNEQFF

clone_size: .
j_call: TRBJ1-5
d_call: .
v_call: TRBV4-3
cdr3_nt: TGCGCCAGCGTTCATGGGGAAAATCAGCCCCAGCATTTT
cdr3_aa: CASVHGENQPQHF

clone_size: many
j_call: TRBJ2-7
d_call: .
v_call: TRBV19
cdr3_nt: TGTGCCAGTAGCATGGAGCAGACAGGTCCTGCCTCCGAGCAGTACTTC
cdr3_aa: CASSMEQTGPASEQYF

clone_size: many
j_call: TRBJ2-3
d_call: .
v_call: TRBV25-1
cdr3_nt: TGTGCCAGCAGTGGGGCAGGGGGCACAGATACGCAGTATTTT
cdr3_aa: CASSGAGGTDTQYF

clone_size: many
j_call: TRBJ2-7
d_call: TRBD1
v_call: TRBV19
cdr3_nt: TGTGCCAGTAGGACGACAGGGGAACACGAGCAGTACTTC
cdr3_aa: CASRTTGEHEQYF